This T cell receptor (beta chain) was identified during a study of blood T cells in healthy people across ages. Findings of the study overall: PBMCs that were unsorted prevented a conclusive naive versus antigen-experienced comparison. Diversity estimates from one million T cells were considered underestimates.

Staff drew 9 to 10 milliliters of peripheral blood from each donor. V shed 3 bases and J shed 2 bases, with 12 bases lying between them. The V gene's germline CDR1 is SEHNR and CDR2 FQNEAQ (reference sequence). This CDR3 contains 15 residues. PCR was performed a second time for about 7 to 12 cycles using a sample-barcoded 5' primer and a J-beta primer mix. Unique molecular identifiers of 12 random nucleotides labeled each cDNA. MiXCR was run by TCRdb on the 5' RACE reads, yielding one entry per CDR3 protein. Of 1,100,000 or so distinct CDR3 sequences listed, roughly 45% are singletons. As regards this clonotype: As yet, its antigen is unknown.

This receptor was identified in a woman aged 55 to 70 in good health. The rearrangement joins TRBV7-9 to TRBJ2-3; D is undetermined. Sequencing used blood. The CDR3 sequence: CASSFSGSYTDTQYF. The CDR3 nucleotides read TGTGCCAGCAGCTTTTCCGGCTCCTACACAGATACGCAGTATTTT.